This TCR beta chain derives from a study of T cell responses to AZD1222 COVID-19 vaccine. The data were produced by immunoSEQ multiplex PCR, yet TCRdb's version contains in-frame clones alone and is incomplete. The sample includes approximately 110,000 clones, 87% of them seen just once. Overall study findings and caveats: Samples come after the peak T cell response, not at day 14. Clonal diversity may have been underestimated, and the donors were mostly white British, with more females than males.

This clone came up once. Its antigen is not known. The origin of this receptor is an adult who received the AZD1222 COVID-19 vaccine. The material sequenced was peripheral blood, taken 28 days after the second AZD1222 dose.

The CDR3 here is CASRRGQGIYNSPLHF. The CDR3 DNA reads as TGTGCCAGCAGAAGGGGACAGGGGATTTATAATTCACCCCTCCACTTT. The genes are TRBV27 and TRBJ1-6; 10 nucleotides match TRBD1. Looked up from germline, CDR1 is MNHEY and CDR2 is SMNVEV (reference sequence). The CDR3 contains 16 residues. Trimming took 6 bases from V and 4 from J; bases not matched to a gene: 6.